This T cell receptor beta chain emerged from a study of T cell responses to AZD1222 COVID-19 vaccine. Study-level results: Compared with day 0, the breadth and depth of the Spike-specific TCR repertoire rose significantly after two doses of AZD1222. Samples come after the peak T cell response, not at day 14. Seropositivity was recorded at baseline in only 6 or 7 AZD1222 recipients. The donors showed a predominance of white British ancestry and of females, with possible underestimation of clonal diversity.

Trimming stripped 2 bases from V and 1 base from J, with 5 bases between. Germline V CDR1 and CDR2: SEHNR, FQNEAQ (reference sequence). There are 13 residues in the CDR3. This clone occurred a few times. What it binds is not known. TCRdb's table, derived via immunoSEQ multiplex PCR, lists solely in-frame clones and lacks some. Seen here are 120,000 to 150,000 clones, around 83% observed once, and the top ten hold approximately 4.7%. The J gene is TRBJ1-2, the V gene TRBV7-9; D unresolved. The sample in question was peripheral blood, obtained 28 days after the second AZD1222 dose. The receptor's source is an adult who received the AZD1222 COVID-19 vaccine. The CDR3, as DNA: TGTGCCAGCAGCTTAACGAATAACTATGGCTACACCTTC. Its translation: CASSLTNNYGYTF.